This TCR beta chain came from a study of T cells in Graves' hyperthyroidism and ophthalmopathy. Graves' hyperthyroidism was deemed stable absent ophthalmopathy progression within 18 months. The PBMCs had their origin in approximately 10 ml of fresh peripheral blood. From germline, CDR1 is DFQATT and CDR2 SNEGSKA (reference sequence). The length of the CDR3 is 17 residues. J gave up 4 bases and V 3 bases, and 15 bases lay outside the gene matches. This clonotype showed up many times. What it recognizes is unknown. RNA transcripts gave rise to amplified TCR beta CDR3 regions. Initially, a first-round RT-PCR of the TCR CDR3 employed the HTBI primer set. MiXCR, run by TCRdb on the multiplex PCR reads, gives a single entry per CDR3 protein. This table holds a few hundred thousand distinct CDR3 sequences, 15% to 17% found once. The study, taken as a whole, reports: From stable hyperthyroidism, ophthalmopathy was separated by a 13 V-J model. Most thyroid clonotypes that were expanded above 0.001 also turned up in blood.

Sequencing was done on a sample of blood. The chain recombines TRBV20-1 with TRBJ1-5; 7 nucleotides agree with TRBD1. This clonotype was obtained from a woman aged 30 to 39 with Graves' hyperthyroidism. The DNA for the CDR3 is TGCAGTGCTAGGCGCATGGCGGAGGAGGGGGCGAATCAGCCCCAGCATTTT. This codes for CSARRMAEEGANQPQHF.